A selection of T cell receptor beta chains follows, all from one sample in a study of vaccination effects on CD4 cells after COVID-19. Assay: immunoSEQ multiplex PCR; the TCRdb copy retains only in-frame clones and omits some. Of 60,000 to 90,000 clones listed, 75% to 85% are singletons. Their cognate antigens are unknown. Source: CD4+ T cells from PBMCs cultured with HCoV-229E spike peptides, taken after COVID-19 vaccination. All receptors come from a human donor who received a COVID-19 vaccine. The CDR3 runs from the conserved cysteine through the conserved F or W. Each record gives: J gene, V gene, clone size, D gene, CDR3 protein, CDR3 DNA. A D gene is named only where the DNA matches it firmly. Not every row has a clone size; where given, it reads once, few, many or a size class.

>TRBJ2-5|TRBV6-4|.|TRBD1
CASSPQGGGETQYF
TGTGCCAGCAGTCCACAGGGGGGAGGAGAGACCCAGTACTTC
>TRBJ2-1|TRBV2|.|.
CASIQVESYNEQFF
TGTGCCAGCATCCAGGTTGAATCCTACAATGAGCAGTTCTTC
>TRBJ1-1|TRBV3-1/TRBV3-2|.|.
CASSQSAGDTEAFF
TGTGCCAGCAGCCAATCGGCCGGCGACACTGAAGCTTTCTTT
>TRBJ2-6|TRBV3-1/TRBV3-2|.|TRBD1
CASSQEKGAGGYRANVLTF
TGTGCCAGCAGCCAAGAAAAAGGAGCAGGGGGCTATCGGGCCAACGTCCTGACTTTC
>TRBJ1-3|TRBV4-1|few|.
CASSHPGQTYSGNTIYF
TGCGCCAGCAGCCACCCCGGGCAGACCTACTCTGGAAACACCATATATTTT
>TRBJ1-5|TRBV18|.|.
CASSDVLDQPQHF
TGTGCCAGCTCAGACGTCCTGGATCAGCCCCAGCATTTT
>TRBJ1-4|TRBV15|few|.
CATSRVPSEKLFF
TGTGCCACCAGCAGAGTCCCTAGTGAAAAACTGTTTTTT
>TRBJ1-6|TRBV28|.|.
CASGVNSPLHF
TGTGCCAGCGGAGTTAATTCACCCCTCCACTTT
>TRBJ1-5|TRBV6-5|.|.
CASRNGFGQPQHF
TGTGCCAGCAGGAACGGGTTCGGTCAGCCCCAGCATTTT
>TRBJ2-1|TRBV3-1/TRBV3-2|.|TRBD2
CASSQVGASGGRRDEQFF
TGTGCCAGCAGCCAAGTAGGGGCTAGCGGGGGAAGGAGGGATGAGCAGTTCTTC
>TRBJ2-3|TRBV4-3|.|.
CASSHDGITDTQYF
TGCGCCAGCAGCCACGACGGAATCACAGATACGCAGTATTTT
>TRBJ1-1|TRBV7-2|.|.
CASSLPQEMNTEAFF
TGTGCCAGCAGCCTTCCCCAGGAGATGAACACTGAAGCTTTCTTT
>TRBJ2-2|TRBV6-4|.|.
CASSPLAIAGELFF
TGTGCCAGCAGTCCACTAGCCATCGCCGGGGAGCTGTTTTTT
>TRBJ1-1|TRBV6-5|.|.
CATLGTLNTEAFF
TGTGCCACCCTGGGGACACTGAACACTGAAGCTTTCTTT
>TRBJ2-3|TRBV28|.|TRBD2
CASSSRIRRKRGNDSLTDTQYF
TGTGCCAGCAGTTCCAGGATCCGTCGGAAGCGGGGGAACGACTCTCTCACAGATACGCAGTATTTT
>TRBJ2-6|TRBV6-5|once|.
CASSRFSGANVLTF
TGTGCCAGCAGCCGGTTCTCCGGGGCCAACGTCCTGACTTTC
>TRBJ2-5|TRBV9|once|TRBD2
CASSLYGGQETQYF
TGTGCCAGCAGCCTCTACGGGGGGCAAGAGACCCAGTACTTC
>TRBJ1-4|TRBV19|.|.
CASSKWGAEEKLFF
TGTGCCAGTAGTAAGTGGGGAGCGGAGGAAAAACTGTTTTTT
>TRBJ2-1|TRBV7-2|few|.
CASSQDRVNNEQFF
TGTGCCAGCAGCCAGGACCGGGTGAACAATGAGCAGTTCTTC
>TRBJ1-5|TRBV6-5|.|.
CASSYSIDQPQHF
TGTGCCAGCAGTTACTCGATTGACCAGCCCCAGCATTTT
>TRBJ1-1|TRBV2|.|TRBD1
CASRGTGWSRTEAFF
TGTGCCAGCAGGGGGACAGGGTGGAGTCGCACTGAAGCTTTCTTT
>TRBJ2-5|TRBV12-3/TRBV12-4|.|.
CASTRREKETQYF
TGTGCCAGCACAAGACGGGAGAAGGAGACCCAGTACTTC
>TRBJ2-3|TRBV6-5|.|.
CASSYGGTDTQYF
TGTGCCAGCAGTTACGGGGGCACAGATACGCAGTATTTT
>TRBJ1-1|TRBV7-2|.|.
CASRLTVNTEAFF
TGTGCCAGCAGATTGACAGTGAACACTGAAGCTTTCTTT
>TRBJ2-4|TRBV2|once|TRBD2
CASSAGGLWAKNIQYF
TGTGCCAGCAGTGCGGGGGGGCTATGGGCCAAAAACATTCAGTACTTC
>TRBJ1-4|TRBV29-1|.|TRBD1
CSVRDRGEKLFF
TGCAGCGTCCGGGACAGGGGTGAAAAACTGTTTTTT
>TRBJ2-3|TRBV18|once|TRBD1
CASSPTRGQGGTDTQYF
TGTGCCAGCTCACCGACCAGGGGACAGGGCGGAACAGATACGCAGTATTTT
>TRBJ2-3|TRBV5-1|.|TRBD1
CASIREGAGTDTQYF
TGCGCCAGCATCCGAGAGGGGGCAGGAACAGATACGCAGTATTTT
>TRBJ2-2|TRBV7-3|.|TRBD2
CASSLTPTSGGATGELFF
TGTGCCAGCAGCCTGACTCCGACTAGCGGGGGGGCCACCGGGGAGCTGTTTTTT
>TRBJ2-1|TRBV18|.|TRBD1
CASSPPGQGSNEQFF
TGTGCCAGCTCACCTCCGGGACAGGGTAGCAATGAGCAGTTCTTC
>TRBJ1-3|TRBV4-1|.|.
CASSRAISGNTIYF
TGCGCCAGCAGCCGTGCGATCTCTGGAAACACCATATATTTT
>TRBJ2-2|TRBV19|.|.
CASSIEQTNTGELFF
TGTGCCAGTAGTATAGAACAGACAAACACCGGGGAGCTGTTTTTT